Listed here are 26 T cell receptor beta chains from one sample, sequenced in a study of CD8 T cells in Susac syndrome. About 0.5 to 1 ug RNA was reverse transcribed with random hexamers. TCRdb ran MiXCR on the immunoSEQ multiplex PCR reads and lists one entry per CDR3 protein. Of about 200,000 distinct CDR3 sequences listed, 95% are singletons. Sequenced sample: CD4+ T cells from PBMCs. Receptor source: a human donor in good health.

V usage is TRBV12-3 or TRBV12-4 and J usage is TRBJ2-5; maybe TRBD2 (6 bases). The CDR3 extends over 14 amino acids. Trimming shortened V by 6 bases and J by 5 bases, and 16 bases separated the two germline ends. CDR3 in amino acids: CASRYSGRPETQYF. The CDR3, as DNA: TGTGCCAGCAGGTATAGCGGCCGCCCGGAGACCCAGTACTTC.

This sequence joins TRBV9 and TRBJ2-5, with TRBD2 identical over 7 bases. This CDR3 spans 16 amino acids. The germline CDR1 and CDR2 sequences are SGDLS and YYNGEE. Trimming cost V 6 bases and J 4 bases; bases outside gene matches: 15. The CDR3 loop reads CASNRGSAGVAETQYF. The CDR3 nucleotides read TGTGCCAGCAATCGAGGCAGTGCGGGAGTCGCAGAGACCCAGTACTTC.

V is TRBV12-3 or TRBV12-4 and J is TRBJ1-6; D uncertain. Trimming left V 0 bases short and J 8 bases short, with 5 bases between. There are 13 residues in the CDR3. CDR3: CASSLAQDSPLHF. Written as DNA, the CDR3 is TGTGCCAGCAGTTTAGCGCAAGATTCACCCCTCCACTTT.

The rearrangement links TRBV3-1 to TRBJ1-5; D uncertain. V gave up 1 base and J gave up 3 bases, with 10 bases separating them. The CDR3 sequence is 15 residues long. Germline CDR1 reads LGHDT; CDR2 reads YNNKEL (reference sequence). CDR3 sequence: CASSQGREYNQPQHF. As DNA, the CDR3 is TGTGCCAGCAGCCAAGGGAGGGAGTACAATCAGCCCCAGCATTTT. Complete variable domain (other parts from reference TRBV3-1 and TRBJ1-5): DTAVSQTPKYLVTQMGNDKSIKCEQNLGHDTMYWYKQDSKKFLKIMFSYNNKELIINETVPNRFSPKSPDKAHLNLHINSLELGDSAVYFCASSQGREYNQPQHFGDGTRLSIL.

The chain is built from TRBV15 and TRBJ2-3; D is ambiguous. The germline CDR1 and CDR2 sequences are LNHNV and YYDKDF (reference sequence). Trimming stripped 3 bases from V and 2 bases from J, with 12 bases between. The CDR3 loop spans 15 amino acids. The CDR3 region has the DNA TGTGCCACCAGCAGTGGGCATCGTAACACAGATACGCAGTATTTT. Amino acids: CATSSGHRNTDTQYF.

The V call is TRBV20-1, the J call TRBJ2-7; D is possibly TRBD1 (6 bases). The CDR3 totals 13 residues. CDR1 is DFQATT, CDR2 SNEGSKA, per germline (reference sequence). Trimming stripped 1 base from V and 5 bases from J, with 12 bases between. Here the CDR3 DNA reads TGCAGTGCTAGAGTACAGGGTGGCAACGAGCAGTACGTC. Amino acid sequence: CSARVQGGNEQYV.

For the CDR3, the DNA is TGTGCCAGCAGCTTACTAGCGGGGGCTTCCTACGAGCAGTACGTC. Translation: CASSLLAGASYEQYV. The J gene is TRBJ2-7, the V gene TRBV28, with 11 positions matching TRBD2. Germline lookup yields CDR1 MDHEN and CDR2 SYDVKM. The V segment lost 6 bases and the J segment 1 base; nucleotides outside the gene matches: 5. The CDR3 is 15 residues long.

The chain uses TRBV7-9 and TRBJ2-7, with D possibly TRBD2 on 6 matching bases. CDR3 length equals 13 residues. Germline CDR1 and CDR2: SEHNR and FQNEAQ (reference sequence). V lost 8 bases to trimming and J lost 3 bases, with 14 bases between them. The CDR3 sequence: CASGVGGIYEQYF. The CDR3 coding sequence is TGTGCCAGCGGAGTCGGCGGGATCTACGAGCAGTACTTC.

The J gene is TRBJ1-5, the V gene TRBV5-1; D remains ambiguous. The CDR3 runs to 13 residues. Trimming took 4 bases from V and 7 from J, leaving 12 bases between them. The germline V gene has CDR1 SGHRS and CDR2 YFSETQ. CDR3 nucleotides: TGCGCCAGCAGCAAGGAGGGTAACCAGCCCCAGCATTTT. Protein: CASSKEGNQPQHF.

CDR3 nucleotides: TGCGCCAGCAGCCAAGGGACCGGGACTAGCCTGGAGACCCAGTACTTC. This encodes CASSQGTGTSLETQYF. The rearrangement joins TRBV4-1 to TRBJ2-5; 9 nucleotides line up with TRBD2. CDR3 length: 16 residues. Unmatched junction bases numbered 8, after V lost 1 base and J lost 5 bases. Germline V lookup: CDR1 MGHRA, CDR2 YSYEKL.

The chain carries TRBV5-1 and TRBJ2-7; D unresolved. The CDR3 extends over 14 amino acids. Per the germline V gene, CDR1 is SGHRS and CDR2 is YFSETQ. Trimming left V 0 bases short and J 2 bases short, with 9 bases between. As DNA, the CDR3 is TGCGCCAGCAGCTTGGAACCGTACGCCTACGAGCAGTACGTC. Its translation: CASSLEPYAYEQYV.

CDR3 sequence (DNA): TGCAGCGTTGCCACAGATACGCAGTATTTT. Translated, it gives CSVATDTQYF. The chain carries TRBV29-1 and TRBJ2-3, with D uncertain. CDR3 length: 10 residues. Germline V gene sequence: CDR1 SQVTM, CDR2 ANQGSEA. V was pared by 4 bases and J by 2 bases, with 1 base between.

The chain employs TRBV12-3 or TRBV12-4 and TRBJ1-2; tentative D call: TRBD1 (6 bases). CDR3 length: 13 residues. V was trimmed by 4 bases and J by 4 bases, leaving 10 bases between them. CDR3: CASSYRAVYGYTF. CDR3 in DNA: TGTGCCAGCAGTTACAGGGCTGTCTATGGCTACACCTTC.

This chain joins TRBV7-2 and TRBJ2-7; D possibly corresponds to TRBD2 (6 bases). V dropped 5 bases and J dropped 2 bases, with 10 bases sitting between them. Germline loops: CDR1 SGHTA, CDR2 FQGNSA. The CDR3 loop spans 13 amino acids. CDR3 residues: CASSAPSAYEQYF. The CDR3 DNA is TGTGCCAGCAGCGCACCTAGCGCCTACGAGCAGTACTTC. Filled out from reference TRBV7-2 and TRBJ2-7, the complete variable domain reads GAGVSQSPSNKVTEKGKDVELRCDPISGHTALYWYRQSLGQGLEFLIYFQGNSAPDKSGLPSDRFSAERTGGSVSTLTIQRTQQEDSAVYLCASSAPSAYEQYFGPGTRLTVT.

The chain joins TRBV12-3 or TRBV12-4 to TRBJ1-1; D remains unclear. V gave up 5 bases and J gave up 4 bases, with 8 bases separating them. The CDR3 length is 12 residues. The CDR3 loop is CASSVYPTEAFF. The CDR3 DNA reads as TGTGCCAGCAGTGTCTACCCCACTGAAGCTTTCTTT.

The J gene is TRBJ1-2, the V gene TRBV5-1, with D possibly matching TRBD1 (6 bases). Germline V gives CDR1 SGHRS, CDR2 YFSETQ. The CDR3 is made up of 15 amino acids. Trimming left V 4 bases short and J 4 bases short, with 17 bases between. The chain's CDR3 is CASSRGEEYLYGYTF. The CDR3 nucleotides are TGCGCCAGCAGCAGGGGGGAGGAGTACCTCTATGGCTACACCTTC. The full variable domain, in which reference TRBV5-1 and TRBJ1-2 provide the parts outside the CDR3, is KAGVTQTPRYLIKTRGQQVTLSCSPISGHRSVSWYQQTPGQGLQFLFEYFSETQRNKGNFPGRFSGRQFSNSRSEMNVSTLELGDSALYLCASSRGEEYLYGYTFGSGTRLTVV.

V and J are TRBV2 and TRBJ2-5, with TRBD2 matching over 8 bases. This CDR3 is built from 14 residues. V gave up 5 bases and J gave up 4 bases; unmatched junction bases: 6. CDR1 is SNHLY and CDR2 is FYNNEI in the germline V gene. The CDR3 sequence: CASSFSGRGETQYF. As DNA, the CDR3 is TGTGCCAGCAGTTTCAGCGGGAGAGGAGAGACCCAGTACTTC.

This clonotype was seen once. This chain connects TRBV23-1 to TRBJ2-7; 8 bases align to TRBD1. TRBV23-1 is an ORF, with its function uncertain. V trimming: 2 bases; J trimming: 12 bases; junction bases outside the gene matches: 9. This CDR3 is 13 amino acids long. The CDR3 DNA reads TGCGCCAGCAGTCAACCGGACAGGGTGGAAACGTACGTC. Translating it yields CASSQPDRVETYV.

The chain is built from TRBV28 and TRBJ2-5, with D uncertain. Trimming took off 7 bases at V and 0 bases at J, with 3 bases between the two ends. Germline V gene sequence: CDR1 MDHEN, CDR2 SYDVKM. This CDR3 is 11 amino acids long. CDR3 nucleotide sequence: TGTGCCAGCACCCACCAAGAGACCCAGTACTTC. Its translation is CASTHQETQYF.

The chain is built from TRBV12-3 or TRBV12-4 and TRBJ2-1, with D unclear. The CDR3 has 15 amino acids. V lost 6 bases, J lost 0 bases, and 12 bases lay in between. The CDR3 DNA follows: TGTGCCAGCAGACACACTCCACCCTCCTACAATGAGCAGTTCTTC. This sequence encodes CASRHTPPSYNEQFF.

This clonotype was observed a single time. The V and J genes are TRBV3-1 and TRBJ2-5, with TRBD1 identical over 8 bases. The V segment lost 2 bases and the J segment 3 bases; nucleotides outside the gene matches: 2. The length of the CDR3 is 14 residues. Germline V CDR1 and CDR2: LGHDT, YNNKEL (reference sequence). The CDR3 protein is CASSQRGQEETQYF. CDR3 bases: TGTGCCAGCAGCCAAAGGGGACAGGAAGAGACCCAGTACTTC.

This sequence joins TRBV25-1 and TRBJ2-1; 9 bases fit TRBD1. There are 15 residues in the CDR3. CDR1 and CDR2 from the germline V gene are MGHDK and SYGVNS. Trimming took 4 bases from V and 10 from J; bases not matched to a gene: 11. The CDR3 sequence: CASSVTGTGYREQFF. For the CDR3, the DNA is TGTGCCAGCAGTGTTACCGGGACAGGGTATCGGGAGCAGTTCTTC.

The V call is TRBV29-1, the J call TRBJ2-2, with D maybe TRBD1 (6 bases). Germline V lookup: CDR1 SQVTM, CDR2 ANQGSEA. The CDR3 loop spans 15 amino acids. Deletions cut 0 bases from V and 5 bases from J, with 13 bases between. For the CDR3, the DNA is TGCAGCGTTGAAGATCGGACAGTAGGGACCGGGGAGCTGTTTTTT. Translating gives CSVEDRTVGTGELFF.

This clonotype was seen only once. The CDR3 loop reads CASSYLAKPGPIYGYTF. CDR3 DNA sequence: TGTGCCAGCAGTTACCTCGCCAAGCCAGGCCCCATCTATGGCTACACCTTC. V gene TRBV6-5 combines with J gene TRBJ1-2, with D hard to call. V lost 2 bases, J lost 4 bases, and 20 bases lay in between. Germline V gives CDR1 MNHEY, CDR2 SVGAGI. The CDR3 sequence is 17 residues long.

This clonotype has just one count. This chain connects TRBV24-1 to TRBJ2-5; the D gene is possibly TRBD2 (6 bases). This CDR3 spans 17 amino acids. V lost 5 bases, J lost 5 bases, and 23 bases lay in between. Germline V CDR1 and CDR2: KGHDR, SFDVKD. This chain's CDR3 is CATSGQTNDGGVETQYF. Here the CDR3 DNA reads TGTGCCACCAGTGGCCAAACCAACGACGGCGGGGTCGAGACCCAGTACTTC.

The CDR3 region is CSVPGVGNTEAFF. CDR3 in DNA: TGCAGCGTTCCGGGGGTTGGAAACACTGAAGCTTTCTTT. This chain uses TRBV29-1 with TRBJ1-1, with D maybe TRBD1 (5 bases). V gave up 5 bases and J gave up 2 bases, with 12 bases separating them. Germline V gene sequence: CDR1 SQVTM, CDR2 ANQGSEA. This CDR3 has 13 residues. Variable domain in full (rest from reference TRBV29-1 and TRBJ1-1): SAVISQKPSRDICQRGTSLTIQCQVDSQVTMMFWYRQQPGQSLTLIATANQGSEATYESGFVIDKFPISRPNLTFSTLTVSNMSPEDSSIYLCSVPGVGNTEAFFGQGTRLTVV.